A selection of T cell receptor beta chains follows, all from one sample in a study of response to subunit inactivated influenza vaccine. TCRdb re-derived calls from the RT-PCR reads in MiXCR, one entry per CDR3 protein. This table holds just over 300,000 distinct CDR3 sequences, approximately 20% found once. The sequencing here drew on PBMCs from blood, taken less than 22 months after vaccination. The receptors were gathered from a man between 50 and 69 years old who received an inactivated influenza vaccine. CDR3s include the opening cysteine and the closing phenylalanine or tryptophan. A D gene is named only where the DNA matches it firmly. Clone size is shown for a subset of rows, as once, few, many or a class of expanded clone.

TRBJ2-7,NA,NA,TRBV20-1,TGCAGTGCTAGACGGTTGTCCTACGAGCAGTACTTC,CSARRLSYEQYF
TRBJ1-1,TRBD1,NA,TRBV15,TGTGCCACCAGCAAACATGACGACCCGGGACAGGTGAACACTGAAGCTTTCTTT,CATSKHDDPGQVNTEAFF
TRBJ1-2,NA,few,TRBV14,TGTGCCAGCAGCCGGGTCCCCACGCGGGGCTACACCTTC,CASSRVPTRGYTF
TRBJ1-1,NA,few,TRBV5-1,TGCGCCAGCAGCTTGCAGGGTGGGCACACTGAAGCTTTCTTT,CASSLQGGHTEAFF
TRBJ2-5,NA,few,TRBV20-1,TGCAGTGCTAGAGATGTCGCAGGGGGAGGAGAGACCCAGTACTTC,CSARDVAGGGETQYF
TRBJ1-1,TRBD1,NA,TRBV5-1,TGCGCCAGCAGCTACTTCCGGGACAGGAACGCTGAAGCTTTCTTT,CASSYFRDRNAEAFF
TRBJ2-7,TRBD1,many,TRBV5-1,TGCGCCAGCAGAACCGCCCCGGGACAGGGGGCGTACGAGCAGTACTTC,CASRTAPGQGAYEQYF
TRBJ1-6,TRBD1,NA,TRBV5-1,TGCGCCAGCAGCTCAGGACAGGACAGCTCCTATAATTCACCCCTCCACTTT,CASSSGQDSSYNSPLHF
TRBJ2-5,NA,NA,TRBV7-2,TGTGCCAGCAGCCCCCAGCAGGATCCCGCGACCCAGTACTTC,CASSPQQDPATQYF
TRBJ1-6,NA,NA,TRBV28,TGTGCCAGCAGTTTATCAGCAGGGACTCGCAGGCTCCACTTT,CASSLSAGTRRLHF
TRBJ2-1,TRBD2,NA,TRBV25-1,TGTGCCAGCAGTGATTCACTAGCGGGAGGATCCTACAATGAGCAGTTCTTC,CASSDSLAGGSYNEQFF
TRBJ1-6,NA,few,TRBV4-1,TGCGCCAGCAGCCATCCGACAGCCTCCTATAATTCACCCCTCCACTTT,CASSHPTASYNSPLHF
TRBJ2-1,TRBD2,NA,TRBV9,TGTGCCAGCAGCGTAGTGGGCGGGAGCTCCTACAATGAGCAGTTCTTC,CASSVVGGSSYNEQFF
TRBJ1-5,NA,NA,TRBV19,TGTGCCAGTAGCCCCGGGGGGGGTAGCAATCAGCCCCAGCATTTT,CASSPGGGSNQPQHF
TRBJ2-5,NA,NA,TRBV6-5,TGTGCCAGCAGTTACTCGAGGGCTAGGCAAGAGACCCAGTACTTC,CASSYSRARQETQYF
TRBJ2-5,TRBD1,few,TRBV4-3,TGCGCCAGCAGCCAAAACTACCTTAGGACAGGGCAAGAGACCCAGTACTTC,CASSQNYLRTGQETQYF
TRBJ2-1,TRBD2,NA,TRBV20-1,TGCAGTGCTAGAGATCTGCGGGGGGGTGACAATGAGCAGTTCTTC,CSARDLRGGDNEQFF